The 30 T cell receptor beta chains presented below share a single source sample, sequenced in a study of T cells after yellow fever vaccination. TCRdb re-called the 5' RACE reads with MiXCR, one entry per CDR3 protein. The sample has under 550,000 distinct CDR3 sequences, 21% seen once. The specimen comprised PBMCs, sampled 21 days after the first yellow fever vaccination. Source of these receptors: a young man who received the YFV17D yellow fever vaccine.

The rearrangement uses TRBV20-1 and TRBJ2-3; 8 nucleotides agree with TRBD2. Germline CDR1 is DFQATT and CDR2 is SNEGSKA (reference sequence). The CDR3 extends over 17 amino acids. V was pared by 0 bases and J by 0 bases, with 8 bases of the junction left unmatched. The CDR3: CSARDFRGGTSTDTQYF. CDR3 DNA sequence: TGCAGTGCTAGAGATTTTCGGGGGGGCACTAGCACAGATACGCAGTATTTT.

The V gene is TRBV9, the J gene TRBJ2-3; D is tentatively TRBD1 or TRBD2 (5 bases each). In germline, CDR1 is SGDLS, CDR2 YYNGEE. The CDR3 is 15 amino acids. With 3 bases removed from V and 2 bases from J, the gap between germline ends came to 13 bases. The CDR3 nucleotides read TGTGCCAGCAGCGACGACAGTGACTACACAGATACGCAGTATTTT. Translating gives CASSDDSDYTDTQYF.

The V gene is TRBV7-3, the J gene TRBJ2-1; maybe TRBD1 (5 bases). Trimming removed 2 bases at V and 8 bases at J, with 13 bases between. This CDR3 comprises 14 residues. Germline assignment: CDR1 SGHTA and CDR2 FQGTGA. The CDR3: CASSLLAGKDEQFF. The CDR3 region has the DNA TGTGCCAGCAGCTTATTAGCAGGGAAGGATGAGCAGTTCTTC.

This clonotype occurred a few times. The rearrangement joins TRBV3-1 to TRBJ2-3, with 7 nucleotides matching TRBD1. V lost 6 bases and J lost 9; bases outside the gene matches: 6. The CDR3 loop spans 12 amino acids. From germline, CDR1 is LGHDT and CDR2 YNNKEL (reference sequence). The CDR3 DNA reads as TGTGCCAGCAGTTCAGGGGGTCGGACGCAGTATTTT. Protein: CASSSGGRTQYF.

This clonotype was found a few times. A much larger clone differs by one base, so this may be a read error. The gene calls are TRBV5-4 and TRBJ2-7; D uncertain. This CDR3 has 12 residues. Germline lookup yields CDR1 SGHNT and CDR2 YYREEE (reference sequence). The V gene lost 2 bases and the J gene lost 2 bases, with 5 bases spanning the gap. In nucleotides, the CDR3 is TGTGCCAGCAGCTTCCTCACCTACGAGCAGTACTTC. Translating gives CASSFLTYEQYF.

This sequence joins TRBV7-6 and TRBJ2-5; possibly TRBD1 for D (5 bases). This CDR3 spans 14 amino acids. Trimming cost V 2 bases and J 1 base, with 8 bases left between them. Looked up from germline, CDR1 is SGHVS and CDR2 is FNYEAQ. CDR3 in amino acids: CASSLYQGQETQYF. CDR3 coding DNA: TGTGCCAGCAGCTTATACCAGGGCCAAGAGACCCAGTACTTC.

The rearrangement links TRBV7-2 to TRBJ2-2; the D gene is possibly TRBD1 (6 bases). V dropped 5 bases and J dropped 6 bases, with 13 bases sitting between them. This CDR3 has 14 residues. Per the germline V gene, CDR1 is SGHTA and CDR2 is FQGNSA. The CDR3 coding sequence is TGTGCCAGCAGCCTAACAGGGCTGGCCGGGGAGCTGTTTTTT. Its protein is CASSLTGLAGELFF.

A few counts support this clonotype. The V and J genes are TRBV11-2 and TRBJ1-6; TRBD1 matches 9 bases. CDR1 is SGHAT and CDR2 is FQNNGV in the germline V gene. CDR3 length: 17 residues. The V and J ends lost 5 bases and 9 bases, in that order; junction bases with no gene match: 14. CDR3 DNA: TGTGCCAGCAGCCGTACCGGGACAGGGATGACTGCTTCACCCCTCCACTTT. As protein: CASSRTGTGMTASPLHF.

V is TRBV27 and J is TRBJ2-1, with D perhaps assigned TRBD1 or TRBD2 (6 bases each). V was shortened by 5 bases and J by 13 bases, with 18 bases between the two germline ends. Looked up from germline, CDR1 is MNHEY and CDR2 is SMNVEV (reference sequence). The CDR3 is 13 residues long. The DNA of the CDR3 is TGTGCCAGCAGTGCCTCCCCCCGGGGGCCCCAGTTCTTC. Translation gives CASSASPRGPQFF.

This clonotype was seen a handful of times. This chain uses TRBV15 with TRBJ1-5; possible D gene TRBD1, 5 bases. The CDR3 is 14 residues long. The V and J ends lost 3 bases and 7 bases respectively, with 13 bases between them. The V gene's germline CDR1 is LNHNV and CDR2 YYDKDF (reference sequence). CDR3 sequence reads: CATSRTDFEQPQHF. The CDR3 DNA sequence: TGTGCCACCAGCAGGACAGATTTTGAGCAGCCCCAGCATTTT.

V gene TRBV6-1 combines with J gene TRBJ2-3; no clear D gene. From germline, CDR1 is MNHNS and CDR2 SASEGT. The CDR3 sequence is 15 residues long. V lost 6 bases and J lost 2, with 15 bases in between. CDR3 bases: TGTGCCAGCAGCCCACTCCTTGTCGCCACAGATACGCAGTATTTT. Translated: CASSPLLVATDTQYF.

This clonotype occurred a few times. CDR3 residues: CASSQVGTGLNPASRGEQYF. DNA for the CDR3: TGTGCCAGCAGCCAAGTAGGAACGGGGCTAAACCCAGCAAGCCGGGGCGAGCAGTACTTC. The gene calls are TRBV14 and TRBJ2-7; D tentatively reads TRBD1 or TRBD2 (5 bases each). This CDR3 contains 20 residues. Trimming took off 1 base at V and 6 bases at J, with 31 bases between the two ends. The V gene's germline CDR1 is SGHDN and CDR2 FVKESK.

The chain employs TRBV10-3 and TRBJ1-1; D unresolved. V lost 3 bases to trimming and J lost 11 bases, with 10 bases between them. From germline, CDR1 is ENHRY and CDR2 SYGVKD. There are 11 residues in the CDR3. Here the CDR3 reads CAISDGGRAFF. CDR3 nucleotide sequence: TGTGCCATCAGTGACGGCGGTCGGGCTTTCTTT.

The chain employs TRBV28 and TRBJ2-2; D could derive from TRBD1 or TRBD2 (7 bases each). The CDR3 runs 15 residues. Trimming took 6 bases from V and 7 from J, leaving 18 bases between them. CDR1 and CDR2 (germline): MDHEN, SYDVKM. The CDR3, as DNA: TGTGCCAGCAGCAGGGGGGGGTTTCCAGGCGGGGAGCTGTTTTTT. Its protein is CASSRGGFPGGELFF.

V usage is TRBV18 and J usage is TRBJ2-5; 10 bases are a match to TRBD1. The germline gives CDR1 KGHSH, CDR2 LQKENI. V was pared by 6 bases and J by 5 bases, with 9 bases of the junction left unmatched. This CDR3 has 15 amino acids. CDR3 region: CASSPGTGEAETQYF. CDR3 bases: TGTGCCAGCTCCCCCGGGACAGGGGAGGCGGAGACCCAGTACTTC.

Written as DNA, the CDR3 is TGTGCCAGCAGTCCTATGGGGTTCACTGAAGCTTTCTTT. This sequence encodes CASSPMGFTEAFF. V usage is TRBV6-2 or TRBV6-3 and J usage is TRBJ1-1; D call uncertain. V lost 5 bases to trimming and J lost 4 bases, with 11 bases between them. The CDR3 is 13 residues long. Germline loops: CDR1 MNHEY, CDR2 SVGEGT.

This chain connects TRBV6-2 or TRBV6-3 to TRBJ2-1; 7 nucleotides match TRBD1. J lost 4 bases, V lost 6 bases, and 9 bases had no gene match. CDR3 size: 15 residues. Per germline, CDR1 MNHEY and CDR2 SVGEGT. The CDR3 DNA follows: TGTGCCAGCAGCTCGGACAGGCTAGGGTACAATGAGCAGTTCTTC. Translating it yields CASSSDRLGYNEQFF.

J is TRBJ1-2 and V is TRBV19, with D perhaps TRBD1 (6 bases). CDR1 is LNHDA and CDR2 is SQIVND in the germline V gene (reference sequence). V lost 6 bases to trimming and J lost 4 bases, with 18 bases between them. This CDR3 is 15 amino acids long. The DNA for the CDR3 is TGTGCCAGTAGCACGACAGGCTTCGGCGCCTATGGCTACACCTTC. Protein sequence: CASSTTGFGAYGYTF.

This chain links TRBV7-2 with TRBJ1-1; perhaps TRBD1 as D (5 bases). The CDR3 extends over 15 amino acids. V was clipped by 3 bases and J by 0 bases, with 11 bases between them. Germline-derived CDR1 and CDR2 are SGHTA and FQGNSA. Written as DNA, the CDR3 is TGTGCCAGCAGCTTTTACCGGGGGATGAACACTGAAGCTTTCTTT. Its protein is CASSFYRGMNTEAFF.

The chain has TRBV5-1 and TRBJ2-7, with D possibly matching TRBD1 (5 bases). This CDR3 contains 15 residues. V lost 4 bases and J lost 1, with 15 bases in between. The germline V gene encodes CDR1 SGHRS and CDR2 YFSETQ. The CDR3 region is CASSVTGDLSYEQYF. The CDR3 nucleotides read TGCGCCAGCAGCGTCACAGGCGACCTATCCTACGAGCAGTACTTC.

The chain is built from TRBV27 and TRBJ1-5, with D perhaps TRBD1 (5 bases). The CDR3 has 13 residues. The germline V and J ends were trimmed by 3 bases and 6 bases, with 9 bases remaining between them. Germline V CDR1 and CDR2: MNHEY, SMNVEV (reference sequence). CDR3 loop: CASSFGATQPQHF. CDR3 nucleotide sequence: TGTGCCAGCAGTTTTGGGGCCACTCAGCCCCAGCATTTT.

This rearrangement joins TRBV18 to TRBJ2-7; a possible D gene is TRBD2 (5 bases). The CDR3 spans 15 residues. Trimming stripped 3 bases from V and 5 bases from J, with 17 bases between. CDR1 and CDR2 (germline): KGHSH, LQKENI. CDR3 in DNA: TGTGCCAGCTCACCCTCCGGGGTGTCCTGGCACGAGCAGTACTTC. Its protein product is CASSPSGVSWHEQYF.

This clonotype was picked up a small number of times. The genes are TRBV9 and TRBJ2-3, with 8 bases identical to TRBD2. The CDR3 has 17 residues. Looked up from germline, CDR1 is SGDLS and CDR2 is YYNGEE. V was pared by 4 bases and J by 2 bases, with 12 bases of the junction left unmatched. The CDR3 sequence is CASSRSGGTPYTDTQYF. In DNA, the CDR3 is TGTGCCAGCAGCAGGAGCGGGGGTACACCCTACACAGATACGCAGTATTTT.

The V gene is TRBV4-3, the J gene TRBJ2-2, with D possibly called TRBD1 or TRBD2 (5 bases each). The length of the CDR3 is 16 residues. Germline CDR1 and CDR2: LGHNA and YSLEER. V was clipped by 1 base and J by 3 bases, with 12 bases between them. The CDR3 protein is CASSQAAGTDTGELFF. DNA for the CDR3: TGCGCCAGCAGCCAAGCGGCAGGGACGGACACCGGGGAGCTGTTTTTT.

The chain recombines TRBV25-1 with TRBJ2-3; the match to TRBD2 covers 7 bases. This CDR3 has 16 residues. The germline V gene has CDR1 MGHDK and CDR2 SYGVNS. V dropped 6 bases and J dropped 2; count of bases not matched to a gene: 11. For the CDR3, the DNA is TGTGCCAGCAGACGGGCGTGGCGGGGGACCACAGATACGCAGTATTTT. Its translation is CASRRAWRGTTDTQYF.

This clonotype has only a few counts. This chain connects TRBV6-5 to TRBJ1-2; 8 nucleotides align to TRBD1. Germline V lookup: CDR1 MNHEY, CDR2 SVGAGI. This CDR3 is 14 amino acids long. The V and J ends lost 2 bases and 2 bases, in that order; junction bases with no gene match: 1. Here the CDR3 reads CASSYDRGNYGYTF. CDR3 coding DNA: TGTGCCAGCAGTTACGACAGGGGAAACTATGGCTACACCTTC.

This clonotype has a handful of counts. This chain links TRBV6-4 with TRBJ2-1, with D possibly being TRBD1 or TRBD2 (6 bases each). Germline CDR1 is MRHNA and CDR2 is SNTAGT. This CDR3 has 14 residues. Trimming shortened V by 2 bases and J by 4 bases, and 9 bases separated the two germline ends. DNA of the CDR3: TGTGCCAGCAGTGACAGGGGGGATTACAATGAGCAGTTCTTC. Its protein product is CASSDRGDYNEQFF.

This chain connects TRBV20-1 to TRBJ2-3; 8 bases are shared with TRBD2. Germline V gene data show CDR1 as DFQATT and CDR2 as SNEGSKA (reference sequence). This CDR3 has 13 residues. V shed 3 bases and J 7 bases; nucleotides not matched to a gene: 6. The CDR3 DNA is TGCAGTGCTAGGACGGGGGGGCCGAATACGCAGTATTTT. Translated: CSARTGGPNTQYF.

In its sample, this clonotype was seen a few times. The V call is TRBV20-1, the J call TRBJ2-7; D not resolved. V gave up 5 bases and J gave up 0 bases, with 8 bases separating them. This CDR3 comprises 12 residues. In germline, CDR1 is DFQATT, CDR2 SNEGSKA (reference sequence). DNA of the CDR3: TGCAGTGCTCAGGACGGCTCCTACGAGCAGTACGTC. It codes for CSAQDGSYEQYV.

The chain is built from TRBV4-3 and TRBJ1-6; D gene unclear. The CDR3 contains 15 residues. Germline assignment: CDR1 LGHNA and CDR2 YSLEER. V was cut by 0 bases and J by 5 bases, with 8 bases left in between. CDR3 amino acids: CASSQDARNNSPLHF. CDR3 nucleotides: TGCGCCAGCAGCCAAGACGCCAGGAATAATTCACCCCTCCACTTT.